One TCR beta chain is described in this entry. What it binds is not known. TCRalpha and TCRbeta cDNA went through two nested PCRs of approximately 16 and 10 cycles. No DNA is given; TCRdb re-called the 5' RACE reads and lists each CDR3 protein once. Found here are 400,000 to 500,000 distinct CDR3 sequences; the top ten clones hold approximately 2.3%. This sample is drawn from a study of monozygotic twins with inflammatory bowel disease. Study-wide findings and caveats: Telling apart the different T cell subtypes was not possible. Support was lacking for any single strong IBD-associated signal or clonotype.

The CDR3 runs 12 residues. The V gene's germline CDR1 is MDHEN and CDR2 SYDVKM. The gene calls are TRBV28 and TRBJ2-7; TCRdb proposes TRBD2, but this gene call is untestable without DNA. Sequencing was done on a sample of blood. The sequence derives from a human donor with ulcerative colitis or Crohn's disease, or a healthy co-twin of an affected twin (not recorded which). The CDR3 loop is CASKTSSYEQYF.